Described below is a single TCR beta chain sequence and its context. Its specific antigen is unknown. Nothing much larger sits one base from this clone, and base qualities are not available. The data belong to a study of blood T cell repertoires in COVID-19 (dated by TCRdb to 2018 to 2021). About the full investigation: The collaborator samples originated in the United States, Italy and Spain and spanned the acute and convalescent phases of COVID-19. The material from the prospective study consisted of cDNA or gDNA derived from T cells, B-cell-depleted T cells, or PBMCs. A freely available public database, intended as a resource for researchers studying the immune response to SARS-CoV-2, is where the repertoires were released. Where HLA class I and class II types were available, the types were taken from metadata supplied by the sample provider, not from assay-based typing. Sample metadata almost always included a de-identified subject ID, COVID-19 status, age in years and sex. The samples were drawn from the first 160 participants of the ongoing ImmuneRACE study and from 950 to 1,500 subjects provided by 6 global collaborators. The dataset comprised deeply sampled blood TCRbeta repertoires from subjects exposed to, actively infected with, or recovered from COVID-19. Results the study describes overall, beyond this receptor: How much clinical and demographic metadata was included differed by source and by participant, and the metadata was provided uncurated.

The immunoSEQ Assay, a bias-controlled multiplex PCR, was used to amplify TCRbeta CDR3 regions from genomic DNA. From the authors' description of their analysis: The number of nucleated cells in each sample was estimated from the amplification of reference gene primers within the assay. To quantify the absolute abundance of each unique TCRbeta CDR3 rearrangement, sequence reads were collapsed and filtered. For each sample, productive Simpson clonality was calculated as the square root of Simpson's diversity index over productive rearrangements. Entries here come from immuneACCESS through TCRdb and include only in-frame sequences with V and J called. Some clones fail to appear in such tables; in the studies checked, an unresolved V gene covers under half of the shortfall, and the cause of the remainder is unknown. That table gives V, J and clone size, and the DNA gave D and trimming. For this sample there are about 190,000 clones; 84% appear just once. In total, the top ten clones hold roughly 3.2% of the sample.

The germline V gene (reference sequence) gives CDR1 as DFQATT and CDR2 as SNEGSKA. Cut back by 3 bases and 5 bases, the V and J ends lie 13 bases apart. From cysteine to phenylalanine, the CDR3 is 13 amino acids long. The kept DNA is CDR3 alone, 39 bases in frame from the first base. Participants in the prospective study were enrolled through a virtual design, were aged about 18 to 100 years, and lived in approximately 25 United States geographic areas. In the prospective study, cohorts were assigned on the basis of participant-reported clinical history obtained from a screening survey and a study questionnaire. Recovered participants in ImmuneRACE Cohort 3 were defined as having two consecutive negative NP/OP PCR tests, clearance from a healthcare professional, or resolution of symptoms. Mobile phlebotomists in the prospective study collected whole blood, serum and a nasopharyngeal or oropharyngeal swab from every participant. Additional blood draws and questionnaires over an approximately 2-month period could optionally be provided by prospective study participants. Before DNA extraction, prospective study blood samples were shipped either frozen or at room temperature.

Recombination joined TRBV20-1 with TRBJ2-5; possibly the D gene is TRBD1, per 6 matching bases. What was sequenced was PBMCs or T cells enriched from blood (not recorded which). This sequence originates from a woman aged 30 to 39 who had recovered from COVID-19. The DNA sequence follows: TGCAGTGCTAGTCCTACTAGGGGGGAGACCCAGTACTTC. This codes for CSASPTRGETQYF.